The entry below gives a single T cell receptor (beta chain) sequence along with its context. Libraries were prepared by immunoSEQ multiplex PCR; TCRdb keeps only in-frame clonotypes and omits some of them. The sample yields about 69,000 clones, roughly 80% seen once. Trimming took 0 bases from V and 0 from J, leaving 16 bases between them. Germline V gene lookup returns CDR1 SGHRS and CDR2 YFSETQ. This CDR3 has 17 residues. This specimen comes from a study of blood T cell repertoires in COVID-19. Whole-study context: Sources were T cells, B-cell-depleted T cells, or PBMCs; the material itself was cDNA or gDNA.

This receptor was identified in a human donor in a cohort sampled during active COVID-19. This chain uses TRBV5-1 with TRBJ2-7, with D maybe TRBD2 (5 bases). The source material was peripheral blood. Here the CDR3 DNA reads TGCGCCAGCAGCTTGGGCGCAGGAGGTTCAGCCTCCTACGAGCAGTACTTC. Translating it yields CASSLGAGGSASYEQYF.